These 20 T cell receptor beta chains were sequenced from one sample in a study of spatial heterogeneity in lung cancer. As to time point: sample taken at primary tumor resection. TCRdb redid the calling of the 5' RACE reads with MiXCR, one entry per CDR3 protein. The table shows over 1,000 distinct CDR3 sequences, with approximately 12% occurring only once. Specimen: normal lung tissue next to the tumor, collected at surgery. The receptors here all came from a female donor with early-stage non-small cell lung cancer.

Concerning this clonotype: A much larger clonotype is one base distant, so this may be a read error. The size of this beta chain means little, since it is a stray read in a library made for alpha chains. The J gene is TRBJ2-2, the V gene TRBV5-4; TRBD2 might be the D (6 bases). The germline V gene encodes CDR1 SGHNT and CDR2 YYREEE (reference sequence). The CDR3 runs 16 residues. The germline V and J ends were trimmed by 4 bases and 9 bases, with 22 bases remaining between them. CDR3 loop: CASSPRGGSDVRELFF. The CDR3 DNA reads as TGTGCCAGCAGCCCAAGAGGAGGGTCTGATGTCAGGGAGCTGTTTTTT.

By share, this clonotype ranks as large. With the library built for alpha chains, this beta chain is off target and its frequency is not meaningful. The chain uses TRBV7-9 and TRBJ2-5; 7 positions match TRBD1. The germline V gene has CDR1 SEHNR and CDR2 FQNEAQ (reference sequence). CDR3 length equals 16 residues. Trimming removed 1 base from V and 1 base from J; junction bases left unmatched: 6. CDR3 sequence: CASSLDLTGAQETQYF. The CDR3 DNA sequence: TGTGCCAGCAGCTTAGACTTAACAGGGGCCCAAGAGACCCAGTACTTC.

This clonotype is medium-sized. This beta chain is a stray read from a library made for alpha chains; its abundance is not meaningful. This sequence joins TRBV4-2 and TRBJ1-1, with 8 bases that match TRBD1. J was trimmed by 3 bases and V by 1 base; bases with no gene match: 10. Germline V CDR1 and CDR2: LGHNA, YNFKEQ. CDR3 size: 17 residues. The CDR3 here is CASSQGAPDRADTEAFF. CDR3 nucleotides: TGTGCCAGCAGCCAAGGGGCACCGGACAGGGCTGACACTGAAGCTTTCTTT.

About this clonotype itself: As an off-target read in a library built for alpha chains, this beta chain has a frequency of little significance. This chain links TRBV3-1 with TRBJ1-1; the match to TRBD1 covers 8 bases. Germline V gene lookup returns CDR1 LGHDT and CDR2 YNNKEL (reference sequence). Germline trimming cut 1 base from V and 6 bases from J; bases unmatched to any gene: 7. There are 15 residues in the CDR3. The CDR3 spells CASSQASGQGSEAFF. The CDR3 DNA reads TGTGCCAGCAGCCAAGCTTCCGGACAGGGCTCTGAAGCTTTCTTT.

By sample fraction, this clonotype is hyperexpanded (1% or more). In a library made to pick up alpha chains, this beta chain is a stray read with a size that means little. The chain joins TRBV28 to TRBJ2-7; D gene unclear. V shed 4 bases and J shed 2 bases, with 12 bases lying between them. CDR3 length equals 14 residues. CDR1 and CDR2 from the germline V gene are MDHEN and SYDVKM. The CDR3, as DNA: TGTGCCAGCAGTTATCAGCGTAACCCCTACGAGCAGTACTTC. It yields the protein CASSYQRNPYEQYF.

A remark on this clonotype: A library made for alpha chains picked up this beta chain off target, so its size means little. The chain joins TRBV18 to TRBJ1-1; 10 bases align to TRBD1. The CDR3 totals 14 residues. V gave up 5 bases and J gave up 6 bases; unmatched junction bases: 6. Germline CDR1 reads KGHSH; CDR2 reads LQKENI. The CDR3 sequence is CASSFGTGVPEAFF. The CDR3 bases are TGTGCCAGCTCATTCGGGACAGGGGTCCCTGAAGCTTTCTTT.

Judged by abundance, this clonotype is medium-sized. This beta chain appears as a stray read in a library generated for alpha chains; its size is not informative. CDR3 DNA sequence: TGCGCCAGCAGCCAAGATGGGACAGTCTCCTACAATGAGCAGTTCTTC. It encodes CASSQDGTVSYNEQFF. The J gene is TRBJ2-1, the V gene TRBV4-3; 7 nucleotides match TRBD1. The CDR3 totals 16 residues. V dropped 0 bases and J dropped 0; count of bases not matched to a gene: 2. Germline values: CDR1 LGHNA, CDR2 YSLEER.

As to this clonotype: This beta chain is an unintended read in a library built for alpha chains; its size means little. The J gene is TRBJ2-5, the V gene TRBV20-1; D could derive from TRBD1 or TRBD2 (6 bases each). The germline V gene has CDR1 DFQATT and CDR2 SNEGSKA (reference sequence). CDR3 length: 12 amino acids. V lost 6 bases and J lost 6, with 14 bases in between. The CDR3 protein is CSAGVGGQTQYF. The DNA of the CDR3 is TGCAGTGCCGGGGTGGGGGGCCAGACCCAGTACTTC.

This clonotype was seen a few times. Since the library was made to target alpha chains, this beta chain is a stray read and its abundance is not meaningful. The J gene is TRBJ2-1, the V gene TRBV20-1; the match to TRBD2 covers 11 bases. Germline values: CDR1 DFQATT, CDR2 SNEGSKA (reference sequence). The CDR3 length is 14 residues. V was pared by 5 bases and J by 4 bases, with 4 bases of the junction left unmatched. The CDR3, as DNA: TGCAGTGCTGCTAGCGGGGGGACGTACAATGAGCAGTTCTTC. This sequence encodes CSAASGGTYNEQFF.

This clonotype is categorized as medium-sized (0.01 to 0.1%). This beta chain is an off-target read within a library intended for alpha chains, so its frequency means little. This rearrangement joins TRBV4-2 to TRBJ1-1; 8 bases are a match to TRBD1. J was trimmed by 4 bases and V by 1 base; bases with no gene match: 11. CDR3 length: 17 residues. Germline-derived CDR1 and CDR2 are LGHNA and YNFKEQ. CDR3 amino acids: CASSQGAPDRAGTEAFF. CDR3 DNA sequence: TGTGCCAGCAGCCAAGGGGCACCGGACAGGGCTGGCACTGAAGCTTTCTTT.

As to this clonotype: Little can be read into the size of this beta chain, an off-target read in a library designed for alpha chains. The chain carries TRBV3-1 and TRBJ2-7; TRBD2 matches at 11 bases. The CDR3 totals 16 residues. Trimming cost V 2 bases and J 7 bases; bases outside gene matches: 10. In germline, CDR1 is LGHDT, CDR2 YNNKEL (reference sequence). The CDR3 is CASSQPPSGGTSEQYF. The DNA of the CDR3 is TGTGCCAGCAGCCAACCTCCTAGCGGGGGGACCTCGGAGCAGTACTTC.

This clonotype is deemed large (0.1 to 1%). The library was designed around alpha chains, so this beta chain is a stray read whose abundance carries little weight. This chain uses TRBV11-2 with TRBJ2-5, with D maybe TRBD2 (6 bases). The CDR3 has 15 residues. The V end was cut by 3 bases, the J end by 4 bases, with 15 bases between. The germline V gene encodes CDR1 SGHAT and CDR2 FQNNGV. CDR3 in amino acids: CASSFRQRAAETQYF. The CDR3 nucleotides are TGTGCCAGCAGCTTTCGTCAGCGGGCTGCAGAGACCCAGTACTTC.

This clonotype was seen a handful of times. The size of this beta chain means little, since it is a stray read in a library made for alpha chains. The CDR3 loop is CASRTGGAGYEQYF. The CDR3 region has the DNA TGTGCCAGCAGGACAGGGGGCGCGGGTTACGAGCAGTACTTC. The chain joins TRBV27 to TRBJ2-7; 10 bases fit TRBD1. Germline lookup yields CDR1 MNHEY and CDR2 SMNVEV (reference sequence). This CDR3 has 14 residues. V lost 6 bases to trimming and J lost 4 bases; unmatched junction nucleotides: 6.

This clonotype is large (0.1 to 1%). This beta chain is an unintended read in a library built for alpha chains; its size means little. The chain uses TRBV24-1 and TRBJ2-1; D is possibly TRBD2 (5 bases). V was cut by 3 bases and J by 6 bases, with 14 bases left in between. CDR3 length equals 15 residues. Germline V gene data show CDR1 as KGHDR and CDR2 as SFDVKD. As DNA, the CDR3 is TGTGCCACCAGTGATACCCCGGGGTCCGTCAATGAGCAGTTCTTC. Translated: CATSDTPGSVNEQFF.

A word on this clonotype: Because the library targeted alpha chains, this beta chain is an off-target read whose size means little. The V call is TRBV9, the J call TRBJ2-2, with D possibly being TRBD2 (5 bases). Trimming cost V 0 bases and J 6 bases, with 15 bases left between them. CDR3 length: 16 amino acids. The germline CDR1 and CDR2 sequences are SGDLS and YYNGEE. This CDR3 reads CASSVGSGGSAGELFF. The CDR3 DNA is TGTGCCAGCAGCGTAGGCAGTGGAGGTTCCGCCGGGGAGCTGTTTTTT.

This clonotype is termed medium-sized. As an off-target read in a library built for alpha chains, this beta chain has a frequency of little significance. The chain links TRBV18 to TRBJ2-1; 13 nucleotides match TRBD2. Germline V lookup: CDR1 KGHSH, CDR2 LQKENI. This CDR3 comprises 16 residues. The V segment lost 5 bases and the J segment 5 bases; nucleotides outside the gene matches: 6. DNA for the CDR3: TGTGCCAGCTCAGCCTGGACTAGCGGGAGCAACAATGAGCAGTTCTTC. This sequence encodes CASSAWTSGSNNEQFF.

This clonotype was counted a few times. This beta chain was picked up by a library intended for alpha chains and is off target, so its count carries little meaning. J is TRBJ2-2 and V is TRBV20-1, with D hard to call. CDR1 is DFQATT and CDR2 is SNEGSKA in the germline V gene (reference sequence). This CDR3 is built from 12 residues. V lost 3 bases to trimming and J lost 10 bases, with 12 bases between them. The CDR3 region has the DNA TGCAGTGCTAGCTTAGGGATGGCGGAGCTGTTTTTT. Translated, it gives CSASLGMAELFF.

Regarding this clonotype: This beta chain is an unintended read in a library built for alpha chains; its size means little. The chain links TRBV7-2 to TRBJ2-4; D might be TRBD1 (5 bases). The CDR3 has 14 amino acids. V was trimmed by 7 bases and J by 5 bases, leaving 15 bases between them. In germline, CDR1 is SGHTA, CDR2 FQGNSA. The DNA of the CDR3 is TGTGCCAGCATCCTAGGGGTGAGCCAAAACATTCAGTACTTC. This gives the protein CASILGVSQNIQYF.

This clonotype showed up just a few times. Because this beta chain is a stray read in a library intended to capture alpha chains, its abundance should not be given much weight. In DNA, the CDR3 is TGCGCCAGCAGTCAATTTTGGTCGGTACCGCAGTATTTT. This sequence encodes CASSQFWSVPQYF. The genes are TRBV23-1 and TRBJ2-3; D gene uncertain. TRBV23-1 is reported as an ORF; its role is uncertain. The CDR3 is made up of 13 amino acids. Trimming stripped 1 base from V and 10 bases from J, with 12 bases between.

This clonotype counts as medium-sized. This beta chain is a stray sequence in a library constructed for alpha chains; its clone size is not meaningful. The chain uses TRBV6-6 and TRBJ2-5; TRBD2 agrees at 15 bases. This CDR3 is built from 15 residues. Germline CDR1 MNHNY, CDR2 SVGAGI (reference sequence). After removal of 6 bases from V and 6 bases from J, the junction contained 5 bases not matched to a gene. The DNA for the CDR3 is TGTGCCAGCAGCACCGGACTAGCGGGAGGGCAGACCCAGTACTTC. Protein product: CASSTGLAGGQTQYF.